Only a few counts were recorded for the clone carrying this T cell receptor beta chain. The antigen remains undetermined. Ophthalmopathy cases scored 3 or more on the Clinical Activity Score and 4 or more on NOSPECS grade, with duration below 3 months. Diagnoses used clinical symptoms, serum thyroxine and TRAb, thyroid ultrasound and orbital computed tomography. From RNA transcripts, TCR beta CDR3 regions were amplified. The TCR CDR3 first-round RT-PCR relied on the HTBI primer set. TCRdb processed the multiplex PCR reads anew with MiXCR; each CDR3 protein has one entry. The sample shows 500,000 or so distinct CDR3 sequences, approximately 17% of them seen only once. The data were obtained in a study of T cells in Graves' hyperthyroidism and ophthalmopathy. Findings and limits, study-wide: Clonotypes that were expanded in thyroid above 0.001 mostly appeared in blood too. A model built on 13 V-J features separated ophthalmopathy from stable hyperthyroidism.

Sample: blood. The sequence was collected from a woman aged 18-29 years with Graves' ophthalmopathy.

The CDR3 reads CASSLTRTSGVSDTQYF. In DNA, the CDR3 is TGTGCCAGCAGCCTAACCAGGACTAGCGGGGTGTCAGATACGCAGTATTTT. This sequence joins TRBV11-3 and TRBJ2-3, with 12 bases identical to TRBD2. CDR1 is SGHNT and CDR2 is YENEEA in the germline V gene. The CDR3 is 17 amino acids. The trim removed 5 bases at V and 4 bases at J, leaving 10 bases unmatched.